Shown below are 4 T cell receptor beta chains from a single sample sequenced in a study of T cell responses to AZD1222 COVID-19 vaccine. The method was immunoSEQ multiplex PCR; TCRdb's version includes in-frame clones alone and lacks a portion of them. The data show tens of thousands of clones, 80% to 95% seen once. This specimen consisted of peripheral blood, obtained 28 days after the second AZD1222 dose. Source of these receptors: an adult who received the AZD1222 COVID-19 vaccine.

This rearrangement joins TRBV19 to TRBJ2-3, with a possible D match to TRBD2 (5 bases). V was cut by 1 base and J by 0 bases, with 11 bases left in between. CDR3 length: 16 residues. Germline V CDR1 and CDR2: LNHDA, SQIVND (reference sequence). CDR3 sequence: CASSIAAEPSTDTQYF. CDR3 coding DNA: TGTGCCAGTAGTATAGCAGCGGAACCTAGCACAGATACGCAGTATTTT.

The V and J genes are TRBV7-6 and TRBJ1-2; D is ambiguous. V dropped 4 bases and J dropped 2 bases, with 8 bases sitting between them. CDR1 is SGHVS, CDR2 FNYEAQ, per germline. The CDR3 is 13 residues long. CDR3 region: CASSSQRNYGYTF. CDR3 nucleotides: TGTGCCAGCAGCTCTCAGAGGAACTATGGCTACACCTTC.

The chain carries TRBV30 and TRBJ1-1; TRBD1 might be the D (6 bases). CDR3 length: 13 amino acids. Germline V gene data show CDR1 as GTSNPN and CDR2 as SVGIG (reference sequence). The ends were cut back, 2 bases at V and 3 bases at J, with 10 bases in the middle. In DNA form, the CDR3 reads TGTGCCTGGAGTCGTAACAGGGACACTGAAGCTTTCTTT. Translated, it gives CAWSRNRDTEAFF.

V is TRBV7-2 and J is TRBJ2-5; tentatively, D is TRBD2 (6 bases). The germline gives CDR1 SGHTA, CDR2 FQGNSA. Trimming shortened V by 0 bases and J by 5 bases, and 13 bases separated the two germline ends. This CDR3 comprises 15 residues. CDR3: CASSLAGGSRETQYF. The CDR3 nucleotides are TGTGCCAGCAGCTTAGCGGGGGGTTCCCGGGAGACCCAGTACTTC.